The 2 T cell receptor beta chains in this list originate from one sample, sequenced in a study of T cell responses to AZD1222 COVID-19 vaccine. Libraries were prepared by immunoSEQ multiplex PCR; TCRdb keeps only in-frame clonotypes and omits some of them. The profile shows approximately 70,000 clones, 70% to 90% of them singletons. The sequencing here drew on peripheral blood, taken 28 days after the second dose of the MenACWY control vaccine. These receptors all stem from an adult who received the MenACWY meningococcal vaccine as a control.

This rearrangement joins TRBV7-8 to TRBJ2-2; a possible D gene is TRBD1 (6 bases). The V and J ends lost 0 bases and 4 bases respectively, with 12 bases between them. Germline lookup yields CDR1 SGHVS and CDR2 FQNEAQ. The CDR3 runs 16 residues. The CDR3 sequence: CASSLAVGQTTGELFF. As DNA, the CDR3 is TGTGCCAGCAGCTTAGCAGTGGGACAAACCACCGGGGAGCTGTTTTTT.

This clone has a count of ten or more. The chain is built from TRBV9 and TRBJ2-7; D is unresolved. Per germline, CDR1 SGDLS and CDR2 YYNGEE. The V gene lost 0 bases and the J gene lost 0 bases, with 13 bases spanning the gap. The CDR3 sequence is 16 residues long. The CDR3 region has the DNA TGTGCCAGCAGCGTAGGTGAATATGCCCTCTCCTACGAGCAGTACTTC. Translation gives CASSVGEYALSYEQYF. The full variable domain, in which reference TRBV9 and TRBJ2-7 provide the parts outside the CDR3, is DSGVTQTPKHLITATGQRVTLRCSPRSGDLSVYWYQQSLDQGLQFLIQYYNGEERAKGNILERFSAQQFPDLHSELNLSSLELGDSALYFCASSVGEYALSYEQYFGPGTRLTVT.